Below, 30 T cell receptor beta chains from the same sample are listed, as sequenced in a study of blood T cell repertoires in COVID-19. TCRdb's copy holds only in-frame clones and misses some; the assay was immunoSEQ multiplex PCR. Altogether nearly 200,000 clones are present, 85% being singletons, with the ten largest covering 0.9% to 0.95%. Sequencing was done on a sample of peripheral blood. The receptors here all came from a man aged 55-75 years with COVID-19, enrolled during active disease.

The chain uses TRBV21-1 and TRBJ1-1. TRBV21-1 is listed as a pseudogene. The CDR3 totals 13 residues. CDR3 nucleotides: TGTGCCAGCAGGTCTCCTGAGGGCACTGAAGCTTTCTTT. This encodes CASRSPEGTEAFF.

The V gene is TRBV6-2 or TRBV6-3, the J gene TRBJ1-1; D not resolved. The ends were cut back, 5 bases at V and 0 bases at J, with 13 bases in the middle. The CDR3 has 15 amino acids. Germline values: CDR1 MNHEY, CDR2 SVGEGT. The CDR3 DNA sequence: TGTGCCAGCAGTCGGGGTGATCTTATGAACACTGAAGCTTTCTTT. Amino acids: CASSRGDLMNTEAFF.

This clone was recorded a few times. This sequence joins TRBV6-2 or TRBV6-3 and TRBJ1-2; D not certain. The CDR3 has 12 amino acids. Trimming took off 4 bases at V and 5 bases at J, with 8 bases between the two ends. Germline CDR1 is MNHEY and CDR2 is SVGEGT. CDR3 sequence (DNA): TGTGCCAGCAGTTCAGGTGGATATGGCTACACCTTC. Translation: CASSSGGYGYTF.

This clone appeared a few times. V gene TRBV6-6 combines with J gene TRBJ2-7; tentative D call: TRBD2 (6 bases). The CDR3 runs to 13 residues. V was cut by 6 bases and J by 7 bases, with 16 bases left in between. CDR1 and CDR2 (germline): MNHNY, SVGAGI (reference sequence). CDR3 nucleotides: TGTGCCAGCAGCCCCGACAAGGCGGGAGAGCAGTACTTC. This encodes CASSPDKAGEQYF.

The chain carries TRBV11-2 and TRBJ2-1; TRBD2 aligns across 8 bases. Germline assignment: CDR1 SGHAT and CDR2 FQNNGV. The CDR3 is 15 amino acids. V shed 6 bases, J shed 6 bases, and the junction held 10 bases outside the gene matches. The DNA for the CDR3 is TGTGCCAGCAGTCTGACCCGGACTAGCAGCAATGAGCAGTTCTTC. Translating it yields CASSLTRTSSNEQFF.

This clone has a single count. The J gene is TRBJ1-6, the V gene TRBV2; D not resolved. The CDR3 has 13 residues. Trimming pared 7 bases from V and 4 bases from J, leaving 8 bases between. The germline V gene encodes CDR1 SNHLY and CDR2 FYNNEI. The CDR3 nucleotides read TGTGCCAGCAAAAGTCAGTATAATTCACCCCTCCACTTT. This gives the protein CASKSQYNSPLHF.

The rearrangement uses TRBV7-9 and TRBJ1-1; D unresolved. V shed 7 bases and J shed 2 bases, with 17 bases lying between them. Germline assignment: CDR1 SEHNR and CDR2 FQNEAQ (reference sequence). The CDR3 contains 15 residues. The CDR3 coding sequence is TGTGCCAGCACCCGGGGAGGCCATACAAACACTGAAGCTTTCTTT. Translating gives CASTRGGHTNTEAFF.

The chain uses TRBV6-6 and TRBJ2-2; 8 bases align to TRBD2. The CDR3 contains 15 residues. The germline V gene has CDR1 MNHNY and CDR2 SVGAGI (reference sequence). J lost 7 bases, V lost 3 bases, and 7 bases had no gene match. Here the CDR3 DNA reads TGTGCCAGCAGTTATTCCCCAGCGGGAGACGGGGAGCTGTTTTTT. This encodes CASSYSPAGDGELFF.

V and J are TRBV7-2 and TRBJ1-2, with 8 bases matching TRBD1. The length of the CDR3 is 13 residues. After removal of 6 bases from V and 8 bases from J, the junction contained 8 bases not matched to a gene. CDR1 and CDR2 from the germline V gene are SGHTA and FQGNSA. CDR3 in amino acids: CASRSTGVKGYTF. CDR3 nucleotide sequence: TGTGCCAGCAGGTCGACAGGGGTGAAGGGCTACACCTTC. The full variable domain, completed using reference TRBV7-2 and TRBJ1-2, is GAGVSQSPSNKVTEKGKDVELRCDPISGHTALYWYRQSLGQGLEFLIYFQGNSAPDKSGLPSDRFSAERTGGSVSTLTIQRTQQEDSAVYLCASRSTGVKGYTFGSGTRLTVV.

The chain joins TRBV30 to TRBJ2-7; D gene ambiguous. The CDR3 has 13 amino acids. CDR1 is GTSNPN and CDR2 is SVGIG in the germline V gene (reference sequence). Trimming stripped 2 bases from V and 2 bases from J, with 10 bases between. For the CDR3, the DNA is TGTGCCTGGAGTCCACTCCCAACCTACGAGCAGTACTTC. It translates to CAWSPLPTYEQYF.

With respect to this clone: In the same sample, other DNA sequences code for this CDR3. The V call is TRBV28, the J call TRBJ1-2; the D is unclear. Trimming left V 2 bases short and J 2 bases short, with 9 bases between. Germline V lookup: CDR1 MDHEN, CDR2 SYDVKM. This CDR3 contains 14 residues. The CDR3 nucleotides read TGTGCCAGCAGTTTACTCAGGAACAACTATGGCTACACCTTC. Its protein product is CASSLLRNNYGYTF.

The V gene is TRBV27, the J gene TRBJ1-1, with D unclear. The CDR3 spans 14 residues. Trimming cost V 4 bases and J 8 bases, with 17 bases left between them. Germline V gives CDR1 MNHEY, CDR2 SMNVEV (reference sequence). The CDR3 here is CASSSARESWEAFF. Written as DNA, the CDR3 is TGTGCCAGCAGTTCGGCCCGGGAGAGTTGGGAAGCTTTCTTT.

This clone was found a few times. The chain links TRBV7-2 to TRBJ2-7, with a weak D call TRBD1 (5 bases). The CDR3 totals 14 residues. Germline lookup yields CDR1 SGHTA and CDR2 FQGNSA. Trimming took off 2 bases at V and 6 bases at J, with 14 bases between the two ends. The CDR3 DNA is TGTGCCAGCAGCTTATCTTGGGGCCAGGGCGAGCAGTACTTC. Translation gives CASSLSWGQGEQYF.

The rearrangement joins TRBV28 to TRBJ1-6; D not certain. Trimming pared 3 bases from V and 8 bases from J, leaving 8 bases between. This CDR3 has 13 amino acids. Germline-derived CDR1 and CDR2 are MDHEN and SYDVKM. The chain's CDR3 is CASSFFPYSPLHF. The CDR3 DNA reads TGTGCCAGCAGTTTTTTCCCTTATTCACCCCTCCACTTT.

As to this clone: This same CDR3 is encoded by further DNA sequences in the sample. The chain's CDR3 is CASSLRGNEQFF. CDR3 DNA sequence: TGTGCCAGCAGCTTGCGAGGCAATGAGCAGTTCTTC. The rearrangement links TRBV7-3 to TRBJ2-1, with D uncertain. The V gene's germline CDR1 is SGHTA and CDR2 FQGTGA. Trimming removed 3 bases at V and 6 bases at J, with 6 bases between. This CDR3 is built from 12 residues.

The V gene is TRBV30, the J gene TRBJ1-3; D not certain. V was shortened by 2 bases and J by 3 bases, with 5 bases between the two germline ends. Germline V CDR1 and CDR2: GTSNPN, SVGIG (reference sequence). The length of the CDR3 is 12 residues. CDR3 sequence: CAWSYGGNTIYF. The CDR3 region has the DNA TGTGCCTGGAGTTACGGTGGAAACACCATATATTTT.

The rearrangement uses TRBV10-2 and TRBJ1-6; D unresolved. V shed 6 bases and J shed 0 bases, with 15 bases lying between them. CDR1 is WSHSY and CDR2 is SAAADI in the germline V gene. This CDR3 has 17 residues. Here the CDR3 DNA reads TGCGCCAGCAGGATTCAGGACTCGAGCTCCTATAATTCACCCCTCCACTTT. As protein: CASRIQDSSSYNSPLHF.

The CDR3 here is CASSYSFRRAPYGYTF. CDR3 bases: TGTGCCAGCAGTTACTCGTTTCGCAGGGCGCCCTATGGCTACACCTTC. The chain couples TRBV6-2 or TRBV6-3 to TRBJ1-2; a weak D match, TRBD1 (5 bases). CDR1 and CDR2 (germline): MNHEY, SVGEGT. V shed 0 bases and J shed 4 bases, with 15 bases lying between them. The CDR3 is made up of 16 amino acids.

This chain links TRBV15 with TRBJ2-5, with TRBD2 matching over 7 bases. This CDR3 is built from 15 residues. Germline CDR1 reads LNHNV; CDR2 reads YYDKDF (reference sequence). V shed 2 bases, J shed 0 bases, and the junction held 3 bases outside the gene matches. The CDR3 reads CATSRPLANQETQYF. The DNA for the CDR3 is TGTGCCACCAGCAGACCACTAGCGAACCAAGAGACCCAGTACTTC.

The chain links TRBV30 to TRBJ2-7; the match to TRBD2 covers 9 bases. The trim removed 6 bases at V and 6 bases at J, leaving 9 bases unmatched. CDR1 and CDR2 from the germline V gene are GTSNPN and SVGIG (reference sequence). The CDR3 has 13 residues. The CDR3 reads CACSTSGFFEQYF. Here the CDR3 DNA reads TGTGCCTGTTCGACTAGCGGTTTCTTCGAGCAGTACTTC.

The genes are TRBV6-5 and TRBJ1-1, with a tentative D call TRBD1 (6 bases). Germline CDR1 reads MNHEY; CDR2 reads SVGAGI. The V end lost 6 bases, the J end lost 4 bases, and 15 bases lay between the germline ends. The CDR3 consists of 14 residues. The CDR3 DNA follows: TGTGCCAGCAGCCTACAGGGCCAAGGCACTGAAGCTTTCTTT. Protein sequence: CASSLQGQGTEAFF.

The chain is built from TRBV5-5 and TRBJ2-2; 7 bases agree with TRBD1. V shed 4 bases, J shed 0 bases, and the junction held 3 bases outside the gene matches. Germline CDR1 and CDR2: SGHKS and YYEKEE (reference sequence). The CDR3 is 15 residues long. In nucleotides, the CDR3 is TGTGCCAGCAGCGTGGGACAGACGAACACCGGGGAGCTGTTTTTT. Translating gives CASSVGQTNTGELFF.

Remarks on this clone: This specimen includes other DNA sequences encoding the same CDR3. This sequence joins TRBV28 and TRBJ1-4; a weak D match, TRBD1 (6 bases). V was trimmed by 6 bases and J by 8 bases, leaving 10 bases between them. The CDR3 has 12 residues. CDR1 and CDR2 (germline): MDHEN, SYDVKM. The CDR3 nucleotides read TGTGCCAGCAGCCCGAGGGGGGAAAAACTGTTTTTT. The encoded protein is CASSPRGEKLFF.

The chain joins TRBV27 to TRBJ2-1; 13 nucleotides line up with TRBD2. The CDR3 runs 15 residues. Trimming took 6 bases from V and 5 from J; bases not matched to a gene: 4. Germline CDR1 MNHEY, CDR2 SMNVEV (reference sequence). The CDR3 reads CASSLGLAGDNEQFF. CDR3 nucleotide sequence: TGTGCCAGCAGCCTCGGACTAGCGGGGGACAATGAGCAGTTCTTC.

The chain couples TRBV19 to TRBJ2-7; D unclear. The germline V gene has CDR1 LNHDA and CDR2 SQIVND (reference sequence). The CDR3 spans 11 residues. Trimming stripped 5 bases from V and 3 bases from J, with 5 bases between. The CDR3 sequence: CASSSYYEQYF. CDR3 in DNA: TGTGCCAGTAGTTCCTACTACGAGCAGTACTTC.

The V call is TRBV11-3, the J call TRBJ2-2; TRBD2 agrees at 12 bases. Germline V lookup: CDR1 SGHNT, CDR2 YENEEA. The CDR3 is 19 residues long. Trimming removed 0 bases from V and 2 bases from J; junction bases left unmatched: 7. CDR3 DNA sequence: TGTGCCAGCAGCTTAGAATCAGTGACTAGCGGGGGAAACACCGGGGAGCTGTTTTTT. This sequence encodes CASSLESVTSGGNTGELFF.

The chain has TRBV24-1 and TRBJ1-1; TRBD1 might be the D (6 bases). Trimming took off 4 bases at V and 7 bases at J, with 9 bases between the two ends. The CDR3 is 12 residues long. Germline CDR1 and CDR2: KGHDR and SFDVKD. As DNA, the CDR3 is TGTGCCACCAGTGACCAGGACAGTGAAGCTTTCTTT. This gives the protein CATSDQDSEAFF.

The chain combines TRBV3-1 (or the pseudogene TRBV3-2) with TRBJ1-1; D is unresolved. Germline loops: CDR1 LGHDT, CDR2 YNNKEL (reference sequence). The CDR3 totals 13 residues. Trimming cost V 4 bases and J 4 bases, with 10 bases left between them. CDR3 amino acids: CASSLPRGTEAFF. The DNA for the CDR3 is TGTGCCAGCAGCCTCCCCCGGGGCACTGAAGCTTTCTTT.

V is TRBV6-5 and J is TRBJ1-2, with TRBD1 identical over 8 bases. V lost 8 bases, J lost 7 bases, and 6 bases stayed unmatched. Germline V gene sequence: CDR1 MNHEY, CDR2 SVGAGI. This CDR3 has 12 residues. CDR3 nucleotides: TGTGCCAGCGGAACAGGGGGTAGTGGCTACACCTTC. Its translation is CASGTGGSGYTF.

The genes are TRBV7-2 and TRBJ2-7; unclear D gene. The V end was cut by 5 bases, the J end by 4 bases, with 9 bases between. This CDR3 has 12 amino acids. The germline V gene has CDR1 SGHTA and CDR2 FQGNSA. As DNA, the CDR3 is TGTGCCAGCAGCCAATCAGGTTACGAGCAGTACTTC. Translating it yields CASSQSGYEQYF. The variable domain in full, completed from reference TRBV7-2 and TRBJ2-7, reads GAGVSQSPSNKVTEKGKDVELRCDPISGHTALYWYRQSLGQGLEFLIYFQGNSAPDKSGLPSDRFSAERTGGSVSTLTIQRTQQEDSAVYLCASSQSGYEQYFGPGTRLTVT.